A single sample gave rise to the 15 T cell receptor beta chains below, sequenced in a study of shared clonotypes between healthy human individuals. Selected positively for CCR7 and CD45RO-negative, naive CD8 cells excluded terminally differentiated effector memory CD45RA+ cells. Sequenced by immunoSEQ multiplex PCR; TCRdb stores in-frame clones only, minus some. Here the sample spans 2 million to 2.5 million clones, under 95% being singletons. The source material was naive CD8+ T cells from PBMCs. These TCRs come from a man between 18 and 35 years old in good health. Some clones in this sample may be carry-over from other donors' samples.

The CDR3 reads CASSHLRLNEQFF. CDR3 nucleotides: TGTGCCAGCAGTCACCTCCGTTTAAATGAGCAGTTCTTC. This chain uses TRBV6-6 with TRBJ2-1; no clear D. The ends were cut back, 5 bases at V and 7 bases at J, with 12 bases in the middle. The CDR3 spans 13 residues. In germline, CDR1 is MNHNY, CDR2 SVGAGI (reference sequence).

This rearrangement joins TRBV27 to TRBJ2-7, with D tentatively TRBD1 (6 bases). Germline values: CDR1 MNHEY, CDR2 SMNVEV (reference sequence). Trimming took 0 bases from V and 7 from J, leaving 10 bases between them. CDR3 length: 13 residues. For the CDR3, the DNA is TGTGCCAGCAGTTTATCGATCACAGGGGAGCAGTACTTC. Translating it yields CASSLSITGEQYF.

This clone was seen only once. The chain is built from TRBV28 and TRBJ1-2; D gene uncertain. The V end lost 4 bases, the J end lost 8 bases, and 11 bases lay between the germline ends. The CDR3 spans 12 residues. The V gene's germline CDR1 is MDHEN and CDR2 SYDVKM. The CDR3 DNA follows: TGTGCCAGCAGTTCGGCAGAAGGGGGCTACACCTTC. It specifies CASSSAEGGYTF.

The chain is built from TRBV28 and TRBJ2-4, with 7 bases that match TRBD1. V was pared by 4 bases and J by 0 bases, with 6 bases of the junction left unmatched. The germline V gene has CDR1 MDHEN and CDR2 SYDVKM. The CDR3 runs to 16 residues. The CDR3 loop reads CASSWGQLLAKNIQYF. The CDR3 region has the DNA TGTGCCAGCAGTTGGGGACAGTTACTAGCCAAAAACATTCAGTACTTC.

The rearrangement uses TRBV6-9 and TRBJ1-2; 9 bases are a match to TRBD1. The CDR3 covers 14 residues. The J segment lost 6 bases and the V segment lost 6 bases, leaving 8 bases of the junction unmatched. The germline CDR1 and CDR2 sequences are MNHGY and SVAAGI. Written as DNA, the CDR3 is TGTGCCAGCAGCCGACAGGGGGACTTCGATGGCTACACCTTC. This codes for CASSRQGDFDGYTF.

The chain is built from TRBV7-2 and TRBJ1-5; D uncertain. V was clipped by 3 bases and J by 3 bases, with 9 bases between them. CDR3 length: 14 amino acids. Germline V CDR1 and CDR2: SGHTA, FQGNSA. The CDR3 DNA reads as TGTGCCAGCAGCTTTGGGGTCTTCAATCAGCCCCAGCATTTT. The encoded protein is CASSFGVFNQPQHF.

The rearrangement joins TRBV30 to TRBJ2-1; 10 nucleotides match TRBD2. Germline CDR1 reads GTSNPN; CDR2 reads SVGIG (reference sequence). The CDR3 is made up of 14 amino acids. J lost 6 bases, V lost 5 bases, and 7 bases had no gene match. The CDR3 protein is CAWSKLAGANEQFF. CDR3 nucleotide sequence: TGTGCCTGGTCTAAGCTAGCGGGAGCCAATGAGCAGTTCTTC.

The CDR3 protein is CASRTGLTGELFF. CDR3 nucleotides: TGTGCCAGCAGGACAGGGTTAACCGGGGAGCTGTTTTTT. The chain carries TRBV6-6 and TRBJ2-2; the match to TRBD1 covers 7 bases. J lost 5 bases, V lost 6 bases, and 3 bases had no gene match. CDR3 length: 13 residues. CDR1 and CDR2 from the germline V gene are MNHNY and SVGAGI (reference sequence).

The rearrangement links TRBV27 to TRBJ2-1, with TRBD2 identical over 11 bases. Germline V gives CDR1 MNHEY, CDR2 SMNVEV (reference sequence). Trimming took 6 bases from V and 2 from J; bases not matched to a gene: 12. There are 18 residues in the CDR3. The CDR3 sequence is CASRLAGGPLGAYNEQFF. Here the CDR3 DNA reads TGTGCCAGCAGATTAGCGGGAGGGCCCCTAGGAGCCTACAATGAGCAGTTCTTC.

The chain couples TRBV28 to TRBJ2-5; D unresolved. V lost 2 bases and J lost 2, with 9 bases in between. This CDR3 spans 14 amino acids. CDR1 is MDHEN, CDR2 SYDVKM, per germline. DNA of the CDR3: TGTGCCAGCAGTTTAGGGGTTAATCAAGAGACCCAGTACTTC. Translation gives CASSLGVNQETQYF.

This chain uses TRBV28 with TRBJ2-1; maybe TRBD1 (7 bases). Trimming shortened V by 2 bases and J by 5 bases, and 16 bases separated the two germline ends. Looked up from germline, CDR1 is MDHEN and CDR2 is SYDVKM. The CDR3 covers 16 residues. This chain's CDR3 is CASSLERGDSDNEQFF. In DNA, the CDR3 is TGTGCCAGCAGTTTAGAAAGGGGGGACAGTGACAATGAGCAGTTCTTC.

J is TRBJ2-7 and V is TRBV27, with D perhaps TRBD1 (6 bases). In germline, CDR1 is MNHEY, CDR2 SMNVEV (reference sequence). Trimming left V 7 bases short and J 5 bases short, with 18 bases between. This CDR3 is built from 14 residues. Here the CDR3 reads CASTLRGSTHEQYF. The CDR3 coding sequence is TGTGCCAGCACGTTAAGGGGGAGTACCCACGAGCAGTACTTC.

The rearrangement uses TRBV27 and TRBJ2-7; either TRBD1 or TRBD2 may fit D (5 bases each). Trimming stripped 6 bases from V and 4 bases from J, with 25 bases between. Germline assignment: CDR1 MNHEY and CDR2 SMNVEV (reference sequence). This CDR3 comprises 17 residues. The CDR3 reads CASSPLGAGALGYEQYF. DNA for the CDR3: TGTGCCAGCAGCCCCCTCGGTGCCGGGGCCCTTGGATACGAGCAGTACTTC.

The rearrangement links TRBV5-4 to TRBJ2-1; a weak D match, TRBD1 (5 bases). Between the trimmed V and J ends, which lost 0 bases and 8 bases, there was a span of 15 bases. Germline V gene lookup returns CDR1 SGHNT and CDR2 YYREEE (reference sequence). The CDR3 loop spans 15 amino acids. CDR3 DNA: TGTGCCAGCAGCTTGGAGGGGTCAAGGTTTGATGAGCAGTTCTTC. It codes for CASSLEGSRFDEQFF.

The CDR3: CASSYSIRAAKNIQYF. In DNA form, the CDR3 reads TGTGCCAGCAGTTACTCGATACGCGCAGCCAAAAACATTCAGTACTTC. The chain carries TRBV6-6 and TRBJ2-4; D uncertain. The CDR3 runs 16 residues. V lost 0 bases, J lost 0 bases, and 9 bases lay in between. Germline V CDR1 and CDR2: MNHNY, SVGAGI (reference sequence).